This T cell receptor beta chain was retrieved from a study of regulatory T cells in long-lasting Graves disease. Findings of the study overall: Study of thyroid tissue was not done, with only peripheral blood studied. Persistent disease preferred TRBV28, TRBJ1-2 and TRBJ2-5.

HTBI primers from iRepertoire and Arm-PCR of CDR3 regions yielded the TCR beta libraries. TCRdb analysed the multiplex PCR reads with MiXCR anew, one entry per CDR3 protein. The table shows about 660,000 distinct CDR3 sequences, with around 30% occurring only once. Only a few counts were recorded for this clonotype. Its target is not known. Germline lookup yields CDR1 ENHRY and CDR2 SYGVKD. The V and J ends lost 5 bases and 3 bases, in that order; junction bases with no gene match: 10. CDR3 length: 16 residues. Noted time point: persistent/refractory GD, antithyroid drugs over 5 years with positive TRAb. PBMC-derived RNA was used for the TCR library. An approximately 9-milliliter sample of peripheral blood was drawn into EDTA tubes.

This chain links TRBV10-3 with TRBJ2-7, with 10 bases identical to TRBD1. The starting material was peripheral blood mononuclear cells (PBMCs), obtained when the disease was refractory, from a patient treated with antithyroid drugs. The receptor comes from a female donor with Graves disease. As DNA, the CDR3 is TGTGCCATCAGTATGGCGGGGACAGGGGTTTACTACGAGCAGTACTTC. Translating it yields CAISMAGTGVYYEQYF.